The sequence of this TCR beta chain was determined in a study of early T cells in non-severe SARS-CoV-2 infection. Whole-study context: Chains were not paired, and sequencing was done on bulk RNA from unsorted whole blood.

TCRdb re-derived calls from the 5' RACE reads in MiXCR, one entry per CDR3 protein. The sample lists approximately 89,000 distinct CDR3 sequences; about an eighth were seen once. Remarks on this clonotype: One end of the junction is discordant with germline, which a read error may explain.

This CDR3 contains 15 residues. Per the germline V gene, CDR1 is GTSNPN and CDR2 is SVGIG (reference sequence). Sample: whole blood. The clonotype originates from an adult who was a healthcare worker with PCR-confirmed SARS-CoV-2 infection or an uninfected control (not recorded which). The V and J genes are TRBV30 and TRBJ2-7; 11 positions match TRBD1. In DNA form, the CDR3 reads TGTGCCCGGAGTGCGGGACAGGGGGTAACCTACGAGCAGTACTTC. Its protein is CARSAGQGVTYEQYF.